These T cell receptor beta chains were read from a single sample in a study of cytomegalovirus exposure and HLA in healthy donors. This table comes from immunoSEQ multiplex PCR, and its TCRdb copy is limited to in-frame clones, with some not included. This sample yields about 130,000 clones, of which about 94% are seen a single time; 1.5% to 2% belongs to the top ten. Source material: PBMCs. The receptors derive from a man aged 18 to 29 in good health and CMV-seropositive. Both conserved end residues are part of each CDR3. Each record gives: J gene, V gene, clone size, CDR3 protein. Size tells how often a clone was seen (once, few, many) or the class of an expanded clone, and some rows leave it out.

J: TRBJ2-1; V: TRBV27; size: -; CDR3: CVVDRGNNEQFF
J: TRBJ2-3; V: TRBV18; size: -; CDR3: CASSRDSGDTDTQYF
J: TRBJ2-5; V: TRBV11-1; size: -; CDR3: CASSRTGGRQETQYF
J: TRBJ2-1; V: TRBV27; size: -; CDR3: CASSLGTSGTNEQFF
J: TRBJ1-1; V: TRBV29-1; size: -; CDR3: CSVRQGPTEAFF
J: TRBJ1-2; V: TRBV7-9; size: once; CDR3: CASSFSSGYTF
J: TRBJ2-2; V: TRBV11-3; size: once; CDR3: CASSLGADRDGEVGELFF
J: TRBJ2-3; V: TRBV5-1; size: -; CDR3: CASSLTLTSTDTQYF
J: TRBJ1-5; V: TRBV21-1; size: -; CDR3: CASSKGLPGPIQPQHF
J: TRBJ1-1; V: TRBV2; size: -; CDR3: CASEGGGATEAFF
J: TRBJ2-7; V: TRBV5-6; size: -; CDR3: CASSTGLAPSSYEQYF
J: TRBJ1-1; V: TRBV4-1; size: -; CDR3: CASSQPRQKNTEAFF
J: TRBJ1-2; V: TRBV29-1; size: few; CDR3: CSVSRAANYGYTF
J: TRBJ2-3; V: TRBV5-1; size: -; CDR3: CASSLELAGGADTQYF
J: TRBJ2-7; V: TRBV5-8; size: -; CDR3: CASSYRYIYEQYF
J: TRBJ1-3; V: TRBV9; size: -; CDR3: CASSVGPASGNTIYF
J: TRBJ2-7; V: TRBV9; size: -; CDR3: CASSVAADYEQYF
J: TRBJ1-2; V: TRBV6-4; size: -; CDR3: CASSPAPGSYGYTF
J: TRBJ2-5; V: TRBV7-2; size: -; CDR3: CASSLRGSQETQYF
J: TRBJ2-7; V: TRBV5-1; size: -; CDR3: CASSYRQGVYEQYF
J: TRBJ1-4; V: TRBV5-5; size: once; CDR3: CASSPGGNEKLFF
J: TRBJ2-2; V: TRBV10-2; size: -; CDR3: CASSLSGGGGELFF
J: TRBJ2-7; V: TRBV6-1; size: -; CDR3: CASSETSTGSLPYF
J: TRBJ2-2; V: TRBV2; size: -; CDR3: CASSEWTGYGELFF
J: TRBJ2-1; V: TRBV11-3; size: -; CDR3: CASSVGTGNEQFF